These 9 T cell receptor beta chains were all obtained from the same sample, sequenced in a study of T cell responses to AZD1222 COVID-19 vaccine. Method: immunoSEQ multiplex PCR; TCRdb's copy keeps in-frame clones and lacks some. The table shows fewer than 30,000 clones, with about three quarters occurring only once. Here the sequenced sample was peripheral blood, taken on day 0 of AZD1222 vaccination. The receptors were gathered from an adult in good health.

The chain employs TRBV10-3 and TRBJ2-5; TRBD1 matches 7 bases. The CDR3 sequence is 13 residues long. Trimming took 5 bases from V and 5 from J; bases not matched to a gene: 5. Per germline, CDR1 ENHRY and CDR2 SYGVKD. The CDR3: CAISKTGKETQYF. The CDR3, as DNA: TGTGCCATCAGTAAGACAGGGAAGGAGACCCAGTACTTC.

Only one count was recorded for this clone. The V call is TRBV13, the J call TRBJ2-5; TRBD1 might be the D (6 bases). The germline V and J ends were trimmed by 5 bases and 1 base, with 14 bases remaining between them. This CDR3 contains 15 residues. The V gene's germline CDR1 is PRHDT and CDR2 FYEKMQ (reference sequence). The DNA for the CDR3 is TGTGCCAGCAGCCCAGATGGGACAACCCAAGAGACCCAGTACTTC. This translates into CASSPDGTTQETQYF.

The chain uses TRBV12-3 or TRBV12-4 and TRBJ2-3; 13 positions agree with TRBD2. This CDR3 spans 13 amino acids. V lost 8 bases to trimming and J lost 14 bases; unmatched junction nucleotides: 10. In DNA form, the CDR3 reads TGTGCCAGCGGGGGACTAGCGGGGAGACCCGGGTATTTT. Protein sequence: CASGGLAGRPGYF.

V and J are TRBV11-2 and TRBJ2-7, with 8 bases matching TRBD2. Trimming removed 6 bases from V and 0 bases from J; junction bases left unmatched: 7. CDR3 size: 15 residues. Germline CDR1 SGHAT, CDR2 FQNNGV. CDR3 sequence: CASRRLSGGSYEQYF. The CDR3 nucleotides read TGTGCCAGCAGAAGACTGAGCGGGGGCTCCTACGAGCAGTACTTC.

The chain combines TRBV30 with TRBJ1-1, with D maybe TRBD1 (6 bases). This CDR3 region has 13 residues. Trimming pared 5 bases from V and 1 base from J, leaving 11 bases between. In germline, CDR1 is GTSNPN, CDR2 SVGIG (reference sequence). Here the CDR3 DNA reads TGTGCCTGGGAATCACAGGGGAACACTGAAGCTTTCTTT. This gives the protein CAWESQGNTEAFF.

The chain has TRBV11-2 and TRBJ1-4; 8 positions agree with TRBD1. The V segment lost 5 bases and the J segment 5 bases; nucleotides outside the gene matches: 7. The CDR3 spans 15 residues. The germline V gene encodes CDR1 SGHAT and CDR2 FQNNGV. CDR3 loop: CASSTGQGGNEKLFF. The CDR3 DNA follows: TGTGCCAGCAGCACCGGACAGGGTGGGAATGAAAAACTGTTTTTT. The full variable domain, with the rest looked up from reference TRBV11-2 and TRBJ1-4, is EAGVAQSPRYKIIEKRQSVAFWCNPISGHATLYWYQQILGQGPKLLIQFQNNGVVDDSQLPKDRFSAERLKGVDSTLKIQPAKLEDSAVYLCASSTGQGGNEKLFFGSGTQLSVL.

The CDR3 sequence: CATSRDLAEEKLFF. CDR3 sequence (DNA): TGTGCCACCAGCAGAGATCTCGCTGAGGAAAAACTGTTTTTT. This chain connects TRBV15 to TRBJ1-4; unclear D gene. The CDR3 covers 14 residues. Trimming removed 0 bases from V and 8 bases from J, with 10 bases in between. Germline CDR1 and CDR2: LNHNV and YYDKDF (reference sequence).

V is TRBV3-1 (or the pseudogene TRBV3-2) and J is TRBJ1-3; D unclear. Trimming stripped 1 base from V and 0 bases from J, with 7 bases between. The germline gives CDR1 LGHDT, CDR2 YNNKEL (reference sequence). The CDR3 extends over 15 amino acids. In DNA form, the CDR3 reads TGTGCCAGCAGCCAAGGGGCGGACTCTGGAAACACCATATATTTT. Translated, it gives CASSQGADSGNTIYF.

The V and J genes are TRBV10-3 and TRBJ1-2; 11 bases map to TRBD1. V was pared by 6 bases and J by 5 bases, with 2 bases of the junction left unmatched. The CDR3 loop spans 13 amino acids. The germline gives CDR1 ENHRY, CDR2 SYGVKD. In nucleotides, the CDR3 is TGTGCCATCAGAGGACAGGGGGCGTATGGCTACACCTTC. Amino acids: CAIRGQGAYGYTF.